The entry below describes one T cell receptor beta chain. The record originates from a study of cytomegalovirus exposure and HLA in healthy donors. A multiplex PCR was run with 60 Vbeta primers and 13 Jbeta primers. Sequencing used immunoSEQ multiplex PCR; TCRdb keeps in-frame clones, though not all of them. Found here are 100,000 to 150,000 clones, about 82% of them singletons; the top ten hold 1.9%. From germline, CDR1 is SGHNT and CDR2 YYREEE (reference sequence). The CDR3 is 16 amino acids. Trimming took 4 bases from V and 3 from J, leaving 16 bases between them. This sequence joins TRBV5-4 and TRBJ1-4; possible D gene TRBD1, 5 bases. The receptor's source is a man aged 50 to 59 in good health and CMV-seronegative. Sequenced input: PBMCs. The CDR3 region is CASSPDRPSANEKLFF. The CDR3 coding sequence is TGTGCCAGCAGCCCCGACAGACCCTCAGCTAATGAAAAACTGTTTTTT.